This TCR beta chain was sequenced during a study of T cell responses to AZD1222 COVID-19 vaccine. V lost 11 bases, J lost 3 bases, and 20 bases lay in between. Germline CDR1 is MDHEN and CDR2 is SYDVKM. The CDR3 has 15 residues. Findings of the study overall: Spike was spanned by vaccine-associated CD4 TCRs, with dominance at 160-218 and 743-854. Repertoire collection took place solely once the T cell response had peaked. Recipients of AZD1222 seropositive at baseline numbered only five or six.

TCRdb keeps only in-frame clones here, not all; method: immunoSEQ multiplex PCR. The sample comprises fewer than 200,000 clones, over 85% of which are singletons, and approximately 4% rests with the top ten. As regards this clone: Antigen specificity is unknown.

The V call is TRBV28, the J call TRBJ2-1; D not certain. The source was peripheral blood, collected 28 days after the second dose of the MenACWY control vaccine. This TCR derives from an adult who received the MenACWY meningococcal vaccine as a control. CDR3 in amino acids: CAALKGATRYNEQFF. The CDR3 DNA sequence: TGTGCCGCATTGAAGGGCGCGACTCGCTACAATGAGCAGTTCTTC.